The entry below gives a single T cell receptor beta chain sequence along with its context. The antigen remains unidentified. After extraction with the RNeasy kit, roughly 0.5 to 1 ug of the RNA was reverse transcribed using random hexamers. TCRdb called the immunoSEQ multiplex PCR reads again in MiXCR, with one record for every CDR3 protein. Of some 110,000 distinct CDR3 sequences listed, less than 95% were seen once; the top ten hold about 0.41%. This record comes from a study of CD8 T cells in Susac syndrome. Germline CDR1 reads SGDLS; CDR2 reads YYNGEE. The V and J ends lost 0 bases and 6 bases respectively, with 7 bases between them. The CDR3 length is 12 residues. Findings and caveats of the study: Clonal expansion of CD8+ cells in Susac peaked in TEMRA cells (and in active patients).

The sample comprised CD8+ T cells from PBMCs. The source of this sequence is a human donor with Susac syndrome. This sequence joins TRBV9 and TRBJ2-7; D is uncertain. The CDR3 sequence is CASSVGAGEQYF. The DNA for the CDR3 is TGTGCCAGCAGCGTAGGTGCTGGCGAGCAGTACTTC.